The 19 T cell receptor beta chains given below trace back to one sample, sequenced in a study of blood T cell repertoires in COVID-19. Generated by immunoSEQ multiplex PCR, the TCRdb table keeps only in-frame clones and is missing some. Of about 210,000 clones listed, about four fifths are singletons. The sequencing sample was made of peripheral blood. The source of these receptors is a woman between 40 and 55 years old with active or convalescent COVID-19.

This chain connects TRBV9 to TRBJ1-5, with a possible D match to TRBD1 (5 bases). CDR1 SGDLS and CDR2 YYNGEE come from the germline V gene. The CDR3 consists of 14 residues. Trimming stripped 1 base from V and 5 bases from J, with 10 bases between. CDR3 sequence: CASSVFDSHQPQHF. DNA of the CDR3: TGTGCCAGCAGCGTATTCGACAGCCATCAGCCCCAGCATTTT.

V usage is TRBV28 and J usage is TRBJ1-1; D may be TRBD1 (6 bases). Trimming cost V 1 base and J 0 bases, with 12 bases left between them. The CDR3 totals 16 residues. The germline gives CDR1 MDHEN, CDR2 SYDVKM. The CDR3 nucleotides are TGTGCCAGCAGTTTATTTCACAGGGTGATGAACACTGAAGCTTTCTTT. Its protein is CASSLFHRVMNTEAFF.

The chain links TRBV7-9 to TRBJ2-3; TRBD1 agrees at 8 bases. The trim removed 1 base at V and 0 bases at J, leaving 6 bases unmatched. Germline CDR1 reads SEHNR; CDR2 reads FQNEAQ (reference sequence). The CDR3 length is 17 residues. CDR3 nucleotides: TGTGCCAGCAGCTTAGAACAGGGGGAGTCTAGCACAGATACGCAGTATTTT. Its translation is CASSLEQGESSTDTQYF.

The chain carries TRBV4-1 and TRBJ1-3; D not certain. The CDR3 is 13 amino acids. Deletions cut 2 bases from V and 7 bases from J, with 9 bases between. Per the germline V gene, CDR1 is MGHRA and CDR2 is YSYEKL. CDR3 protein: CASSQSSGNTIYF. The CDR3 DNA sequence: TGCGCCAGCAGCCAAAGTTCAGGCAACACCATATATTTT.

This chain links TRBV9 with TRBJ1-2; perhaps TRBD1 as D (5 bases). The CDR3 consists of 13 residues. Trimming shortened V by 0 bases and J by 8 bases, and 11 bases separated the two germline ends. In germline, CDR1 is SGDLS, CDR2 YYNGEE. CDR3 loop: CASSVDGAGGYTF. CDR3 nucleotide sequence: TGTGCCAGCAGCGTAGATGGGGCTGGGGGCTACACCTTC.

This sequence joins TRBV6-5 and TRBJ2-5; 9 bases are a match to TRBD1. Looked up from germline, CDR1 is MNHEY and CDR2 is SVGAGI. This CDR3 comprises 15 residues. Germline trimming cut 0 bases from V and 7 bases from J; bases unmatched to any gene: 6. The CDR3 sequence: CASSYSRDRVGTQYF. CDR3 bases: TGTGCCAGCAGTTACTCGAGGGACAGGGTAGGGACCCAGTACTTC.

This clone occurred many times. This chain uses TRBV10-3 with TRBJ2-7; a possible D gene is TRBD2 (6 bases). Germline loops: CDR1 ENHRY, CDR2 SYGVKD. This CDR3 spans 12 amino acids. V lost 10 bases and J 2 bases, leaving 12 bases between the germline ends. CDR3 sequence: CARGEVPYEQYF. In DNA, the CDR3 is TGTGCCAGGGGGGAGGTACCCTACGAGCAGTACTTC.

V is TRBV11-3 and J is TRBJ1-1; tentative D call: TRBD1 (6 bases). The V end was cut by 2 bases, the J end by 2 bases, with 15 bases between. This CDR3 comprises 16 residues. CDR1 is SGHNT and CDR2 is YENEEA in the germline V gene. In nucleotides, the CDR3 is TGTGCCAGCAGCTTAAGCCCTTGGACAGCCAACACTGAAGCTTTCTTT. It is translated as CASSLSPWTANTEAFF. The entire variable domain, with the rest obtained from reference TRBV11-3 and TRBJ1-1, is as follows: EAGVVQSPRYKIIEKKQPVAFWCNPISGHNTLYWYLQNLGQGPELLIRYENEEAVDDSQLPKDRFSAERLKGVDSTLKIQPAELGDSAVYLCASSLSPWTANTEAFFGQGTRLTVV.

This clone was detected once. The chain combines TRBV7-2 with TRBJ1-5; TRBD1 matches at 7 bases. Germline values: CDR1 SGHTA, CDR2 FQGNSA. J lost 5 bases, V lost 6 bases, and 4 bases had no gene match. The CDR3 runs 13 residues. Here the CDR3 reads CASSPTGDQPQHF. In DNA, the CDR3 is TGTGCCAGCAGTCCTACAGGGGATCAGCCCCAGCATTTT.

The V call is TRBV5-1, the J call TRBJ1-6, with a possible D match to TRBD1 (6 bases). There are 15 residues in the CDR3. Trimming took off 5 bases at V and 7 bases at J, with 16 bases between the two ends. Per the germline V gene, CDR1 is SGHRS and CDR2 is YFSETQ. The CDR3 here is CASRGGGTQNSPLHF. CDR3 DNA: TGCGCCAGCAGAGGGGGGGGAACTCAAAATTCACCCCTCCACTTT.

This chain joins TRBV7-3 and TRBJ2-5; TRBD1 aligns across 9 bases. The V segment lost 1 base and the J segment 2 bases; nucleotides outside the gene matches: 5. The CDR3 is 16 residues long. Looked up from germline, CDR1 is SGHTA and CDR2 is FQGTGA. CDR3 region: CASSLNLGQGQETQYF. As DNA, the CDR3 is TGTGCCAGCAGCTTAAACCTAGGACAGGGGCAAGAGACCCAGTACTTC.

The chain recombines TRBV11-2 with TRBJ2-1, with D perhaps matching TRBD2 (6 bases). Germline values: CDR1 SGHAT, CDR2 FQNNGV. The CDR3 is 14 residues long. Trimming took off 1 base at V and 6 bases at J, with 10 bases between the two ends. The CDR3 sequence: CASSLGDFGNEQFF. The CDR3 nucleotides read TGTGCCAGCAGCTTAGGGGACTTCGGCAATGAGCAGTTCTTC.

The chain combines TRBV7-9 with TRBJ1-3; D might be TRBD1 (5 bases). Germline V lookup: CDR1 SEHNR, CDR2 FQNEAQ (reference sequence). The V end lost 5 bases, the J end lost 0 bases, and 14 bases lay between the germline ends. The CDR3 runs 16 residues. CDR3 nucleotides: TGTGCCAGCAGCCGGGTGGTGGGGGGCTCTGGAAACACCATATATTTT. Protein: CASSRVVGGSGNTIYF.

V gene TRBV11-3 combines with J gene TRBJ2-2; 10 bases line up with TRBD2. The CDR3 length is 15 residues. The J segment lost 7 bases and the V segment lost 3 bases, leaving 5 bases of the junction unmatched. Germline lookup yields CDR1 SGHNT and CDR2 YENEEA. The CDR3 sequence: CASSFLAGVNGELFF. CDR3 bases: TGTGCCAGCAGCTTTCTAGCGGGAGTTAACGGGGAGCTGTTTTTT.

The V gene is TRBV30, the J gene TRBJ2-7; 9 bases are a match to TRBD1. Germline loops: CDR1 GTSNPN, CDR2 SVGIG (reference sequence). This CDR3 spans 14 amino acids. V shed 2 bases, J shed 3 bases, and the junction held 5 bases outside the gene matches. The CDR3 protein is CAWSYRTGDYEQYF. The DNA for the CDR3 is TGTGCCTGGAGTTACAGGACAGGGGACTACGAGCAGTACTTC. Full variable domain (rest looked up from reference TRBV30 and TRBJ2-7): SQTIHQWPATLVQPVGSPLSLECTVEGTSNPNLYWYRQAAGRGLQLLFYSVGIGQISSEVPQNLSASRPQDRQFILSSKKLLLSDSGFYLCAWSYRTGDYEQYFGPGTRLTVT.

This clone was recorded at least ten times. The rearrangement uses TRBV10-3 and TRBJ1-6, with 8 bases identical to TRBD1. The CDR3 totals 15 residues. The J segment lost 5 bases and the V segment lost 5 bases, leaving 5 bases of the junction unmatched. CDR1 ENHRY and CDR2 SYGVKD come from the germline V gene. The CDR3 sequence is CAISIGQGDNSPLHF. DNA for the CDR3: TGTGCCATCAGTATCGGACAGGGAGATAATTCACCCCTCCACTTT.

CDR3 residues: CSVLKQPGGSPLHF. CDR3 DNA: TGCAGCGTTCTTAAACAGCCCGGAGGTTCACCCCTCCACTTT. The chain combines TRBV29-1 with TRBJ1-6; no definite D call. CDR1 is SQVTM and CDR2 is ANQGSEA in the germline V gene. CDR3 length: 14 residues. V was trimmed by 5 bases and J by 9 bases, leaving 17 bases between them.

The chain has TRBV5-1 and TRBJ2-1; D may be TRBD1 (5 bases). Trimming removed 0 bases at V and 7 bases at J, with 17 bases between. CDR1 is SGHRS, CDR2 YFSETQ, per germline. The CDR3 is made up of 16 amino acids. The CDR3 region has the DNA TGCGCCAGCAGCTTGGACGGTGGGGCCTTTGGGAATGAGCAGTTCTTC. Protein product: CASSLDGGAFGNEQFF.

The table lists this clone with a few counts. The J gene is TRBJ2-5, the V gene TRBV13, with 7 bases lining up with TRBD1. This CDR3 comprises 15 residues. CDR1 is PRHDT and CDR2 is FYEKMQ in the germline V gene (reference sequence). With V trimmed by 5 bases and J by 0 bases, 6 bases remained unmatched. The CDR3 DNA reads as TGTGCCAGCAGCCGATACGACAGGGACCAAGAGACCCAGTACTTC. It translates to CASSRYDRDQETQYF.